This is a list of T cell receptor beta chains from one sample in a study of early T cells in non-severe SARS-CoV-2 infection. TCRdb reprocessed the 5' RACE reads via MiXCR and lists one record per CDR3 protein. The sample contains 65,000 to 75,000 distinct CDR3 sequences, around 10% of which appear only once. Sequencing input: whole blood. The receptors were gathered from an adult who was a healthcare worker with PCR-confirmed SARS-CoV-2 infection or an uninfected control (not recorded which). CDR3s include the opening cysteine and the closing phenylalanine or tryptophan. D genes are given only for firm matches. Size is stated for part of the rows, as once, few or many counts, or as a class when the clone is expanded.

many	TRBJ2-7	TRBD1	TRBV6-5	TGTGCCAGCAGTTACGACAGGGGCTCCTACGAGCAGTACTTC	CASSYDRGSYEQYF
many	TRBJ2-5	TRBD1	TRBV18	TGTGCCAGCTCACCCCAGGGGGTTCAAGAGACCCAGTACTTC	CASSPQGVQETQYF
many	TRBJ2-5	TRBD2	TRBV10-1	TGCGCCAGCAGTGGACTAGCGGGAGAGGCGGGGGCCCAAGAGACCCAGTACTTC	CASSGLAGEAGAQETQYF
many	TRBJ2-2	NA	TRBV29-1	TGCAGCGTTGAACTCCGGGTCGGGGAGCTGTTTTTT	CSVELRVGELFF
NA	TRBJ1-2	NA	TRBV29-1	TGCAGCGTTGAGGGTCTCTTCTATGGCTACACCTTC	CSVEGLFYGYTF
few	TRBJ1-1	NA	TRBV11-2	TGTGCCAGCAGCTTGCGGGGCCCCCCAGCTTTCTTT	CASSLRGPPAFF
many	TRBJ2-2	NA	TRBV29-1	TGCAGCGTGCTACCTGACACCGGGGAGCTGTTTTTT	CSVLPDTGELFF
many	TRBJ2-7	NA	TRBV18	TGTGCCAGCTCACCACGGGACGGGAGCTCCTACGAGCAGTACTTC	CASSPRDGSSYEQYF
many	TRBJ2-1	NA	TRBV29-1	TGCAGCGTTGAGGGGGATTACAATGAGCAGTTCTTC	CSVEGDYNEQFF
many	TRBJ1-4	NA	TRBV4-1	TGCGCCAGCAGCCGGGGGACACCGGGGAATGAAAAACTGTTTTTT	CASSRGTPGNEKLFF
many	TRBJ2-7	NA	TRBV12-3/TRBV12-4	TGTGCCAGCAGTTTCGGGCGAAGGGGGACCTACGAGCAGTACTTC	CASSFGRRGTYEQYF
many	TRBJ2-2	NA	TRBV2	TGTGCCAGCAGGTTGAGGGCCGGGGAGCTGTTTTTT	CASRLRAGELFF
many	TRBJ2-5	NA	TRBV7-3	TGTGCCAGCAGCCCCTGGGCCGGCCGTCAAGAGACCCAGTACTTC	CASSPWAGRQETQYF
NA	TRBJ2-1	NA	TRBV7-9	TGTGCCAGCAGCCGTAGCGGAGCGGTGAATGAGCAGTTCTTC	CASSRSGAVNEQFF
many	TRBJ2-1	NA	TRBV18	TGTGCCAGCTCACCACTAACAGGGAGTCCCTACAATGAGCAGTTCTTC	CASSPLTGSPYNEQFF
few	TRBJ2-3	TRBD2	TRBV2	TGTGCCAGCAGTGAACACCGGGGGGGCGCAGATACGCAGTATTTT	CASSEHRGGADTQYF
few	TRBJ2-1	NA	TRBV6-5	TGTGCCAGCAGTTACGTACCCAGCTCCTACAATGAGCAGTTCTTC	CASSYVPSSYNEQFF
NA	TRBJ1-2	TRBD1	TRBV7-2	TGTGCCAGCAGCCCGGGACAGGGCTTTAACTATGGCTACACCTTC	CASSPGQGFNYGYTF
many	TRBJ2-1	TRBD2	TRBV9	TGTGCCAGCAGCGTTGGCCTAGCGGACAATGAGCAGTTCTTC	CASSVGLADNEQFF
many	TRBJ2-1	NA	TRBV11-2	TGTGCCAGCATCCCCGAGCTGCCAGGCCCCTACAATGAGCAGTTCTTC	CASIPELPGPYNEQFF
many	TRBJ2-7	NA	TRBV27	TGTGCCAGCAGACCAGGGTCCTGGGCCTACGAGCAGTACTTC	CASRPGSWAYEQYF
NA	TRBJ2-7	NA	TRBV5-1	TGCGCCAGCAGCTTCGGGACACTAACCTACGAGCAGTACTTC	CASSFGTLTYEQYF
many	TRBJ2-7	NA	TRBV6-1	TGTGCCAGCAGTTTAACAGGGTTAACCTACGAGCAGTACTTC	CASSLTGLTYEQYF
few	TRBJ1-2	TRBD1	TRBV12-3/TRBV12-4	TGTGCCAGCAGTTTTCGGACAGGGGGTGGCTACACCTTC	CASSFRTGGGYTF
many	TRBJ1-4	NA	TRBV7-9	TGTGCCAGCAGCTTAGCGCAGGGGACCTTAAATGAAAAACTGTTTTTT	CASSLAQGTLNEKLFF
many	TRBJ2-1	NA	TRBV14	TGTGCCAGCAGCCAACCGGGACGCTCCTACAATGAGCAGTTCTTC	CASSQPGRSYNEQFF
few	TRBJ2-7	NA	TRBV6-6	TGTGCCAGCAGGTTGGGTTCCCTCTCCTACGAGCAGTACTTC	CASRLGSLSYEQYF
many	TRBJ2-1	NA	TRBV12-3/TRBV12-4	TGTGCCAGCAGAAAACTAGGCCCCAATGAGCAGTTCTTC	CASRKLGPNEQFF
many	TRBJ1-5	TRBD1	TRBV7-2	TGTGCCAGCAGTGACCCCAGACAGGGAGGCTTGAACCAGCCCCAGCATTTT	CASSDPRQGGLNQPQHF
many	TRBJ2-7	NA	TRBV5-1	TGCGCCAGCAGCTCACAGGGTGCGTACGAGCAGTACTTC	CASSSQGAYEQYF
few	TRBJ2-2	NA	TRBV4-1	TGCGCCAGCAGCCAAGACCCCGGGGAGCTGTTTTTT	CASSQDPGELFF
many	TRBJ1-3	NA	TRBV6-6	TGTGCCAGCAGTTACTCTCCAAACACCATATATTTT	CASSYSPNTIYF
few	TRBJ2-1	TRBD2	TRBV12-5	TGTGCTAGTGGATCCGGGACTAGCGCCTTCAATGAGCAGTTCTTC	CASGSGTSAFNEQFF
many	TRBJ2-2	NA	TRBV19	TGTGCCAGTAGTACGGGTCCCAACACCGGGGAGCTGTTTTTT	CASSTGPNTGELFF
many	TRBJ1-2	NA	TRBV6-1	TGTGCCAGCAGTGATGCGGGAGCCCACTATGGCTACACCTTC	CASSDAGAHYGYTF
NA	TRBJ2-3	NA	TRBV10-2	TGCGCCAGCAGTGAGAGTCGACGGGACTCGCGGGGTACGCAGTATTTT	CASSESRRDSRGTQYF
few	TRBJ2-7	NA	TRBV29-1	TGCAGCGTTGAGGGAGGGACAGGCTCTTACGAGCAGTACTTC	CSVEGGTGSYEQYF
many	TRBJ2-7	TRBD1	TRBV7-6	TGTGCCAGCAGCCGCCTGGGACAGGGTCCCTACGAGCAGTACTTC	CASSRLGQGPYEQYF
few	TRBJ2-7	TRBD2	TRBV28	TGTGCCACCTACTTGGCGGGGGGCCGCTACGAGCAGTACTTC	CATYLAGGRYEQYF
NA	TRBJ2-3	NA	TRBV7-2	TGTGCCAGCAGCTGGAGTCTTAGCACAGATACGCAGTATTTT	CASSWSLSTDTQYF
many	TRBJ1-3	NA	TRBV29-1	TGCAGCGTCGACACAGGGACTGGAAACACCATATATTTT	CSVDTGTGNTIYF
many	TRBJ2-5	TRBD1	TRBV11-2	TGTGCCAGCAGCTTGGATGGGACAGTTCAAGAGACCCAGTACTTC	CASSLDGTVQETQYF
many	TRBJ2-5	NA	TRBV12-3/TRBV12-4	TGTGCCAGCAGTTTTTGGGGCGGGGGACAGGAGCAAGAGACCCAGTACTTC	CASSFWGGGQEQETQYF
many	TRBJ2-7	TRBD1	TRBV2	TGTGCCAGCAGCTCGACAGGGTACGAGCAGTACTTC	CASSSTGYEQYF
few	TRBJ2-7	NA	TRBV5-1	TGCGCCAGCAGCTTGGAGAACTACGAGCAGTACTTC	CASSLENYEQYF
NA	TRBJ1-2	NA	TRBV3-1	TGTGCCAGCAGCCTGCGGGACGCGAGGGATGGCTACACCTTC	CASSLRDARDGYTF
NA	TRBJ1-3	NA	TRBV30	TGTGCCTGGAGTGCCCGGGACCTCTCTGGAAACACCATATATTTT	CAWSARDLSGNTIYF
few	TRBJ1-5	NA	TRBV7-2	TGTGCCAGCAGCCGTACGGTTAGCAATCAGCCCCAGCATTTT	CASSRTVSNQPQHF
many	TRBJ1-2	NA	TRBV2	TGTGCCAGCAGTGTGGCGGCAGGGCTAGGTGGCTACACCTTC	CASSVAAGLGGYTF
many	TRBJ1-6	TRBD1	TRBV18	TGTGCCAGCTCACCGAGGGACAGAAGAAATTCACCCCTCCACTTT	CASSPRDRRNSPLHF
NA	TRBJ2-1	TRBD1	TRBV5-1	TGCGCCAGCAGCTTTATTCGGGACAGGGGATACAATGAGCAGTTCTTC	CASSFIRDRGYNEQFF
NA	TRBJ2-1	NA	TRBV19	TGTGCCAGTAGTCATGGGGGCCCCGATGAGCAGTTCTTC	CASSHGGPDEQFF
many	TRBJ2-3	TRBD2	TRBV5-1	TGCGCCAGCAGCTCTGGACTAGTTACAGATACGCAGTATTTT	CASSSGLVTDTQYF